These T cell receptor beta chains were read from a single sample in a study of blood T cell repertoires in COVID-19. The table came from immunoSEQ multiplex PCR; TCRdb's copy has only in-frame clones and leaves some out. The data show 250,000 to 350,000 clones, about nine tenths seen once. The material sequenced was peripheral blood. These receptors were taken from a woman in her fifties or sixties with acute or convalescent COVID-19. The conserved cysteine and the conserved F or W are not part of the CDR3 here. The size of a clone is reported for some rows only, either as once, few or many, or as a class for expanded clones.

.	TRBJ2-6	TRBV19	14	ASSIQTLSRANVLT
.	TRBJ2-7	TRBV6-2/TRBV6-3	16	ASSPRGQGTLHVRKQY
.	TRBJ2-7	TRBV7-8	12	ASSPEGIAYEQY
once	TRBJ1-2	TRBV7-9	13	ASSFETGVNYGYT
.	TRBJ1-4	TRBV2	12	ASRTRVLGEKLF
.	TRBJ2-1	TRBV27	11	ASSFGLVNEQF
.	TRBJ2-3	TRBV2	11	ASSSGARDTQY
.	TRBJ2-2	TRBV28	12	ASLTSGGAGELF
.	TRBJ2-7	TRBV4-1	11	ASSQGQGLEQY
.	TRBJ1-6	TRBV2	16	ASRTGTGVSSYNSPLH
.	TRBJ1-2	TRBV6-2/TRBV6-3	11	ASSGQAPYGYT
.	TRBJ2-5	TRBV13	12	ASSLLQRGETQY
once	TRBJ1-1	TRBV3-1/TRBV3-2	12	ASSQGTGVTEAF
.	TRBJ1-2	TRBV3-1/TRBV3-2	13	ASSQNRALGYGYT
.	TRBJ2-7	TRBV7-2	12	ASSLGGDTYEQY
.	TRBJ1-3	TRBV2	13	ASMEDRGQGNTIY
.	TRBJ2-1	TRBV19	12	ASSPPYDRDEQF
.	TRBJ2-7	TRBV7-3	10	ASSPAAYEQY
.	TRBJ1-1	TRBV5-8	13	ASSLVGDTFPEAF
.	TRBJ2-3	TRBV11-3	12	ASSPPTSQDTQY
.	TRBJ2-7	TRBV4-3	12	ASSPSRGSYEQY
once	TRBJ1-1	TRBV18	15	ASSPQTPGQGAGGAF
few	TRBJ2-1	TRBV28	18	ASSFWLGTGPLSSYNEQF
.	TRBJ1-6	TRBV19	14	ASRKGPGGYNSPLH
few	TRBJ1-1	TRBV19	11	ASSLTGDTEAF
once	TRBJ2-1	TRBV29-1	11	SVRSAGYNEQF
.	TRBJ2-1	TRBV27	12	ASSWGGLYNEQF
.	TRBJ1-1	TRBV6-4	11	ASSATENTEAF
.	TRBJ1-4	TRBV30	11	AGRTGGSEKLF
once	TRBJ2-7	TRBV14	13	ASSQIPAANYEQY
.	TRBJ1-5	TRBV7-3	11	ASSQTGTEGQH
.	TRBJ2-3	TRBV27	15	ASSKTGGGGPTDTQY
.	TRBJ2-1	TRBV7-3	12	ASSFGTANNEQF
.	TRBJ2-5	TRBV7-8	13	ASSFGLAAQETQY
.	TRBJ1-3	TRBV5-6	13	ASSQPGTVGNTIY
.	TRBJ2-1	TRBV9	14	ASSVGGGLSYNEQF
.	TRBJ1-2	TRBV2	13	ASSKGQGAGYGYT
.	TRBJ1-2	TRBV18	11	ASSPRTGTGYT
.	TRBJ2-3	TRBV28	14	ASSLSTSGTTDTQY
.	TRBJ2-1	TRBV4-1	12	ASSPGLLDNEQF
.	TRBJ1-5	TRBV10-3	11	AIRGDISQPQH
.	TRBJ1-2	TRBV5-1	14	ASSLGGTNSNYGYT
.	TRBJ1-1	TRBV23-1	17	ASSQLGQGEGTLNTEAF
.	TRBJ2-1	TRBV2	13	ASQDRASSYNEQF